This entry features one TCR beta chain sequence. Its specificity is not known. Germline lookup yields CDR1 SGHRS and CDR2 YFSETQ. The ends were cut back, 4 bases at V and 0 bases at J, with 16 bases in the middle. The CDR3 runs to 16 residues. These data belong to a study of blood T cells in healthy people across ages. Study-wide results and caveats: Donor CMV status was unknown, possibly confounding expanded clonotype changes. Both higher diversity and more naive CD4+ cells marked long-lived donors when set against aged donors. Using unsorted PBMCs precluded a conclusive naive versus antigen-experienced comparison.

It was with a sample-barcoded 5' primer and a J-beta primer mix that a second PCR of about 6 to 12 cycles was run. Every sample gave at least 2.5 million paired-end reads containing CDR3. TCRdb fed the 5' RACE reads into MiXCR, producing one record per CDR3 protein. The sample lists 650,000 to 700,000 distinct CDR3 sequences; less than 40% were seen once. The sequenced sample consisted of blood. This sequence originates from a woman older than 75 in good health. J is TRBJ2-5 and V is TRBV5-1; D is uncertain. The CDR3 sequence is CASSPATRSNQETQYF. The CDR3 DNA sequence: TGCGCCAGCAGCCCGGCGACAAGGTCGAACCAAGAGACCCAGTACTTC. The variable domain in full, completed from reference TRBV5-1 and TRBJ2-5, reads KAGVTQTPRYLIKTRGQQVTLSCSPISGHRSVSWYQQTPGQGLQFLFEYFSETQRNKGNFPGRFSGRQFSNSRSEMNVSTLELGDSALYLCASSPATRSNQETQYFGPGTRLLVL.